This T cell receptor (beta chain) was retrieved from a study of CD8 T cells in Susac syndrome. RNA, at about 0.45 to 1 ug, was reverse transcribed with random hexamers. The immunoSEQ assay covered 54 Vbeta and 13 Jbeta segments for CDR3. MiXCR was run by TCRdb on the immunoSEQ multiplex PCR reads, yielding one entry per CDR3 protein. This sample has a few hundred thousand distinct CDR3 sequences, with approximately 90% found just once. CDR1 SEHNR and CDR2 FQNEAQ come from the germline V gene (reference sequence). The V and J ends lost 7 bases and 2 bases, in that order; junction bases with no gene match: 12. CDR3 length: 16 amino acids.

This clonotype was obtained from a human donor with multiple sclerosis. Sequenced input: CD8+ T cells from PBMCs. The V call is TRBV7-9, the J call TRBJ2-5, with TRBD2 matching 8 bases. CDR3 in DNA: TGTGCCAGCACTCCCGGGAGGCGGGGGGTTCAAGAGACCCAGTACTTC. As protein: CASTPGRRGVQETQYF.